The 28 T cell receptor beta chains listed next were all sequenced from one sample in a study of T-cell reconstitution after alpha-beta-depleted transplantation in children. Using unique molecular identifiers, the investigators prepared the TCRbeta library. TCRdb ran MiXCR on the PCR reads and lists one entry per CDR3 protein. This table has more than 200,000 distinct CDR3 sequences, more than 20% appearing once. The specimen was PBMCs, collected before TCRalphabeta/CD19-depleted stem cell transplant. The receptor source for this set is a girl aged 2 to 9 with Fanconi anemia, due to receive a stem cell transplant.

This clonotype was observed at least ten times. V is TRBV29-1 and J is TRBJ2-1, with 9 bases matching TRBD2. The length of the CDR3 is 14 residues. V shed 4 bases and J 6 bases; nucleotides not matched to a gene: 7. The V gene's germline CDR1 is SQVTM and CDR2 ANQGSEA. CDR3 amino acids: CSVVGGRASNEQFF. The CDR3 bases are TGCAGCGTTGTCGGCGGGAGGGCCAGCAATGAGCAGTTCTTC.

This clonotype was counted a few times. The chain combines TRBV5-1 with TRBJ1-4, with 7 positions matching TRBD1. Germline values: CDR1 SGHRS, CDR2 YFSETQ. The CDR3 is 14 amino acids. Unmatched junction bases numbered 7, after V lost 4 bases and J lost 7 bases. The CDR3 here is CASSLTGRSEKLFF. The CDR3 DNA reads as TGCGCCAGCAGCCTGACAGGGCGGAGTGAAAAACTGTTTTTT.

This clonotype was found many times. The CDR3 protein is CASSLDGRTGGVNEQFF. Written as DNA, the CDR3 is TGTGCCAGCAGCTTAGACGGCCGTACGGGTGGAGTCAATGAGCAGTTCTTC. The chain recombines TRBV7-6 with TRBJ2-1, with D unresolved. The CDR3 runs 17 residues. V lost 1 base to trimming and J lost 6 bases, with 19 bases between them. Per germline, CDR1 SGHVS and CDR2 FNYEAQ. Full variable domain (rest looked up from reference TRBV7-6 and TRBJ2-1): GAGVSQSPRYKVTKRGQDVALRCDPISGHVSLYWYRQALGQGPEFLTYFNYEAQQDKSGLPNDRFSAERPEGSISTLTIQRTEQRDSAMYRCASSLDGRTGGVNEQFFGPGTRLTVL.

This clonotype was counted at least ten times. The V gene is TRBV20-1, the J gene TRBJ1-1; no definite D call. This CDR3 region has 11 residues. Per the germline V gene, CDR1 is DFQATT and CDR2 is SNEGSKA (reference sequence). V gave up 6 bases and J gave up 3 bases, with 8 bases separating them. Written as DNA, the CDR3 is TGCAGTGCGGAACGGTACACTGAAGCTTTCTTT. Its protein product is CSAERYTEAFF.

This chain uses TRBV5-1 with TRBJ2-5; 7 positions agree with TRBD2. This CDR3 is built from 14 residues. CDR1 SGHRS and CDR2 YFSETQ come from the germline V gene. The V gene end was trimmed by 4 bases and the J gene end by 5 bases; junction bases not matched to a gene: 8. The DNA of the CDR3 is TGCGCCAGCAGCCTCGGACTAGTGAGTGAGACCCAGTACTTC. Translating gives CASSLGLVSETQYF.

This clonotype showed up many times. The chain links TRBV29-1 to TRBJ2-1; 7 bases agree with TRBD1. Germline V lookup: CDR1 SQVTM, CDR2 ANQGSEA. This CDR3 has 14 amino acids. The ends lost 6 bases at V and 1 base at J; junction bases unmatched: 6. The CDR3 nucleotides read TGCAGCGTCGGGGACAGTCAATCCTACAATGAGCAGTTCTTC. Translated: CSVGDSQSYNEQFF.

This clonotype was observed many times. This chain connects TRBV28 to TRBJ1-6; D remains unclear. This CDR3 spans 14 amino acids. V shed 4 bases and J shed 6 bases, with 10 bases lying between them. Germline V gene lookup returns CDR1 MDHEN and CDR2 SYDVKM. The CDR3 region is CASSSGVTNSPLHF. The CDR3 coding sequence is TGTGCCAGCAGTTCGGGTGTCACTAATTCACCCCTCCACTTT.

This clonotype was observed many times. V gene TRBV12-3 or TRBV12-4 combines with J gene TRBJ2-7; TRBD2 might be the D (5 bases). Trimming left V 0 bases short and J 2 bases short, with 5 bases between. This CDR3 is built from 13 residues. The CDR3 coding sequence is TGTGCCAGCAGTTTAGCGCGGGCCTACGAGCAGTACTTC. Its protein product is CASSLARAYEQYF.

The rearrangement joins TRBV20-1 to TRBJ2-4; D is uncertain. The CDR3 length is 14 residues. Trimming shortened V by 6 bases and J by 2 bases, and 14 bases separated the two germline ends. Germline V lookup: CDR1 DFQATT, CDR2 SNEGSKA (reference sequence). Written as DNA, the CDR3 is TGCAGTGCCAGTCTGACGTGGACCAAAAACATTCAGTACTTC. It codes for CSASLTWTKNIQYF.

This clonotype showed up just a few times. The CDR3 protein is CASSDQREGSDTQYF. The CDR3 DNA reads as TGCGCCAGCAGCGACCAGCGGGAAGGGTCAGATACGCAGTATTTT. The rearrangement joins TRBV5-1 to TRBJ2-3, with 7 bases identical to TRBD2. CDR3 length equals 15 residues. Germline CDR1 SGHRS, CDR2 YFSETQ. J gave up 4 bases and V 4 bases, and 9 bases lay outside the gene matches. Using reference TRBV5-1 and TRBJ2-3 for the parts outside the CDR3, the full variable domain is KAGVTQTPRYLIKTRGQQVTLSCSPISGHRSVSWYQQTPGQGLQFLFEYFSETQRNKGNFPGRFSGRQFSNSRSEMNVSTLELGDSALYLCASSDQREGSDTQYFGPGTRLTVL.

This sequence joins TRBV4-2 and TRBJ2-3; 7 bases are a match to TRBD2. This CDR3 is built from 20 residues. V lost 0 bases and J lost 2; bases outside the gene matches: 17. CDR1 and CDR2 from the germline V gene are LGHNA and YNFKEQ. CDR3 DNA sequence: TGTGCCAGCAGCCAAGATGGGCCCCCTAGCGGCAGATTTTCCACAGATACGCAGTATTTT. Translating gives CASSQDGPPSGRFSTDTQYF.

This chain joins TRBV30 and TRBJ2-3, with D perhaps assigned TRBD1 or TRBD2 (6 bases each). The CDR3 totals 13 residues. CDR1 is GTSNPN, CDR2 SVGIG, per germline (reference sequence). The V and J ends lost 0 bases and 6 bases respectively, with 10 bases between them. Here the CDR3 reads CAWSVSGADTQYF. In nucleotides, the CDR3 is TGTGCCTGGAGTGTGTCGGGGGCCGATACGCAGTATTTT.

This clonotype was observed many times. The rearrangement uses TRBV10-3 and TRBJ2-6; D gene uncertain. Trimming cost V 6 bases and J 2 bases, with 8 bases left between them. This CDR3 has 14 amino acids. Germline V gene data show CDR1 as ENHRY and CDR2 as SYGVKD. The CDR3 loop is CAIRTDPGANVLTF. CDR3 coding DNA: TGTGCCATCAGGACGGACCCTGGGGCCAACGTCCTGACTTTC.

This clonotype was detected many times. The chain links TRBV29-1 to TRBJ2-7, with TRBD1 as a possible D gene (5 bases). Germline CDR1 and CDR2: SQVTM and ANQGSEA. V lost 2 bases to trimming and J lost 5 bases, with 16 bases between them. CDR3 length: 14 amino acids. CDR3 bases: TGCAGCGTTGAAACAAAACCAGGGTCCAACGAGCAGTACTTC. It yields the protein CSVETKPGSNEQYF.

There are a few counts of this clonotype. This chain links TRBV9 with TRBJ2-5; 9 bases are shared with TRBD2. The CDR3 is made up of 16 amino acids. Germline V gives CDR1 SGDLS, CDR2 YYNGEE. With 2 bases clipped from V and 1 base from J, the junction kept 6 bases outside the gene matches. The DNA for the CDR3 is TGTGCCAGCAGCGTCGGACTAGCGCAAGTCCAAGAGACCCAGTACTTC. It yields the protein CASSVGLAQVQETQYF.

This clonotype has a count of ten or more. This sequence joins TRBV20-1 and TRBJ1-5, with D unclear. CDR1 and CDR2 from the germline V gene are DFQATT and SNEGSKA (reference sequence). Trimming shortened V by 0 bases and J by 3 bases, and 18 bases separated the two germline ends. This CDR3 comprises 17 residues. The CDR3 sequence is CSARDYSLGTDNQPQHF. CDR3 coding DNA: TGCAGTGCTAGAGACTATTCCTTAGGTACAGACAATCAGCCCCAGCATTTT.

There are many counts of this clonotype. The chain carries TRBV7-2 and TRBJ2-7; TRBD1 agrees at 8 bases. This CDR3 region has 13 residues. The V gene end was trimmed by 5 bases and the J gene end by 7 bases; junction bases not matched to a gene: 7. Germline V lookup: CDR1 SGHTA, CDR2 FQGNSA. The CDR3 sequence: CASSPRTGREQYF. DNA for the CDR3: TGTGCCAGCAGCCCCCGGACAGGGCGGGAGCAGTACTTC. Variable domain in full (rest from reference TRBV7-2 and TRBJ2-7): GAGVSQSPSNKVTEKGKDVELRCDPISGHTALYWYRQSLGQGLEFLIYFQGNSAPDKSGLPSDRFSAERTGGSVSTLTIQRTQQEDSAVYLCASSPRTGREQYFGPGTRLTVT.

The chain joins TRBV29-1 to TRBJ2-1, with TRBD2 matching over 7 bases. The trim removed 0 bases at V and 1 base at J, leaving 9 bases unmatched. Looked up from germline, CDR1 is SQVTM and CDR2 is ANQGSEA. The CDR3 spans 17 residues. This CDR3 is CSVEDLGGRGSYNEQFF. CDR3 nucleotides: TGCAGCGTTGAAGATCTGGGAGGGAGAGGTTCCTACAATGAGCAGTTCTTC.

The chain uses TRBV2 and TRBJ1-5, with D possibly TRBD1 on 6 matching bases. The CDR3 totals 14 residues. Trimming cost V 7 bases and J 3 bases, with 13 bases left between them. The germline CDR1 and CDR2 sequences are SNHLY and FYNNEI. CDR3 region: CASTLQGPNQPQHF. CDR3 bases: TGTGCCAGCACCCTACAGGGTCCCAATCAGCCCCAGCATTTT.

CDR3 nucleotides: TGCGCCAGCAGTGCCCTAGCGGGAGGGCCTCAAGAGACCCAGTACTTC. This encodes CASSALAGGPQETQYF. This chain uses TRBV10-2 with TRBJ2-5; 12 bases agree with TRBD2. From germline, CDR1 is WSHSY and CDR2 SAAADI. Trimming at V came to 4 bases and at J to 2 bases, leaving 5 bases not matched to a gene. This CDR3 region has 16 residues.

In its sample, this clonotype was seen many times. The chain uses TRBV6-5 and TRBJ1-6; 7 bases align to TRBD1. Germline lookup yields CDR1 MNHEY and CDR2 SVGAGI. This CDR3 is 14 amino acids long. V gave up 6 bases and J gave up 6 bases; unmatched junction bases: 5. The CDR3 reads CASRTDRVNSPLHF. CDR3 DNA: TGTGCCAGCAGAACCGACAGGGTTAATTCACCCCTCCACTTT.

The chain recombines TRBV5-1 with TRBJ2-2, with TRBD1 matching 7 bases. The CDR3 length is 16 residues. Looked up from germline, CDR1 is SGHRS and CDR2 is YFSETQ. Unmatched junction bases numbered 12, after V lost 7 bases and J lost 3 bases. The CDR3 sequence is CASGDGQAGYTGELFF. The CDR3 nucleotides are TGCGCCAGCGGGGATGGACAGGCCGGGTACACCGGGGAGCTGTTTTTT.

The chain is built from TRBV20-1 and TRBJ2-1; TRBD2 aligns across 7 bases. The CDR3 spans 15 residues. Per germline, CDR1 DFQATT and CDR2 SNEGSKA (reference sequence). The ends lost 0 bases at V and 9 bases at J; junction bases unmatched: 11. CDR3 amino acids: CSARDFPGGLGEQFF. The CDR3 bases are TGCAGTGCTAGAGATTTTCCGGGGGGATTAGGTGAGCAGTTCTTC.

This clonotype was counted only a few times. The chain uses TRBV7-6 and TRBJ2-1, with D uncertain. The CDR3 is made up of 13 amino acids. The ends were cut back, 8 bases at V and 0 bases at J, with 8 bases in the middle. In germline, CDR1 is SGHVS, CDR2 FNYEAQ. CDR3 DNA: TGTGCCAGCGGCAGCAGCTCCTACAATGAGCAGTTCTTC. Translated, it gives CASGSSSYNEQFF.

This chain's CDR3 is CSVFKQTGGSYNEQFF. As DNA, the CDR3 is TGCAGCGTCTTCAAACAGACAGGAGGCTCCTACAATGAGCAGTTCTTC. J is TRBJ2-1 and V is TRBV29-1, with TRBD1 as a possible D gene (6 bases). Germline assignment: CDR1 SQVTM and CDR2 ANQGSEA. This CDR3 is built from 16 residues. Trimming took off 6 bases at V and 0 bases at J, with 18 bases between the two ends.

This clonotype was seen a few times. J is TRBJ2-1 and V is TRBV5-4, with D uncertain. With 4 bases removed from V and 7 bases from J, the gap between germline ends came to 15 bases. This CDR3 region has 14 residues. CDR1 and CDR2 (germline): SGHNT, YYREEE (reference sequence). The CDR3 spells CASSAVGPDNEQFF. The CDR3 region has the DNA TGTGCCAGCAGCGCAGTTGGCCCCGATAATGAGCAGTTCTTC.

CDR3 protein: CASSLYGTSYEQYF. The CDR3 DNA sequence: TGTGCCAGCAGTTTATACGGGACAAGCTACGAGCAGTACTTC. The chain employs TRBV28 and TRBJ2-7; the D gene is possibly TRBD1 (6 bases). There are 14 residues in the CDR3. Trimming stripped 1 base from V and 3 bases from J, with 10 bases between. Per the germline V gene, CDR1 is MDHEN and CDR2 is SYDVKM.

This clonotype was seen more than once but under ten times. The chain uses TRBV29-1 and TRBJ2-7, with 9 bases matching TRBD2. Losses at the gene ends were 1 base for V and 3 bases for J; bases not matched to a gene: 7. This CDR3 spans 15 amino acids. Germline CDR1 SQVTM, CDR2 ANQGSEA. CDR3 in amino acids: CSVEGWGGRGYEQYF. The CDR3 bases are TGCAGCGTTGAAGGTTGGGGCGGGAGGGGCTACGAGCAGTACTTC.